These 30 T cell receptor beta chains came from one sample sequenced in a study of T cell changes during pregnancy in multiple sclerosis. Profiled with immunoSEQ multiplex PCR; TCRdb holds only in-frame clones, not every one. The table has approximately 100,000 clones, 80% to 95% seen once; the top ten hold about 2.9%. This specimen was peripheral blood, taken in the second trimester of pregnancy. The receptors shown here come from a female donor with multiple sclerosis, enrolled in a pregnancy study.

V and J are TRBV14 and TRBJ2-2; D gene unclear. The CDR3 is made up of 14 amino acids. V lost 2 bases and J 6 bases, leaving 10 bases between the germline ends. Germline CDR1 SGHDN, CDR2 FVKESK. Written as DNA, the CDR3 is TGTGCCAGCAGCCAACTACTCCGCCCCGGGGAGCTGTTTTTT. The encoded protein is CASSQLLRPGELFF.

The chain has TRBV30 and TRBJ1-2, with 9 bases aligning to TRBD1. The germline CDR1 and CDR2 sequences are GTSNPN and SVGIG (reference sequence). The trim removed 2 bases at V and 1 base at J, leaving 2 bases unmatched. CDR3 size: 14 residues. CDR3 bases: TGTGCCTGGAGTAGGGACAGGGTTAACTATGGCTACACCTTC. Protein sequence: CAWSRDRVNYGYTF.

As DNA, the CDR3 is TGCGCCAGCAGCTTGGAATTGGCGGGAGGGCCCGGGGGCACAGATACGCAGTATTTT. Protein: CASSLELAGGPGGTDTQYF. The chain recombines TRBV5-1 with TRBJ2-3; 9 bases agree with TRBD2. V lost 0 bases to trimming and J lost 1 base; unmatched junction nucleotides: 12. The CDR3 contains 19 residues. CDR1 and CDR2 (germline): SGHRS, YFSETQ.

CDR3 DNA sequence: TGTGCCTGGAGTGTACCCCAGGGGTTCGCCTACGAGCAGTACTTC. It translates to CAWSVPQGFAYEQYF. V gene TRBV30 combines with J gene TRBJ2-7; D might be TRBD1 (6 bases). This CDR3 has 15 residues. V was pared by 0 bases and J by 2 bases, with 14 bases between. CDR1 GTSNPN and CDR2 SVGIG come from the germline V gene (reference sequence).

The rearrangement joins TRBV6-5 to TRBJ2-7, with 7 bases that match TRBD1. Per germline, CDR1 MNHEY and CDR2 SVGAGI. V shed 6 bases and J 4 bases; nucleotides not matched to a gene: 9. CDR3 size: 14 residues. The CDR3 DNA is TGTGCCAGCAGCCCCCAAGGGGGCAAATACGAGCAGTACTTC. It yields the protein CASSPQGGKYEQYF.

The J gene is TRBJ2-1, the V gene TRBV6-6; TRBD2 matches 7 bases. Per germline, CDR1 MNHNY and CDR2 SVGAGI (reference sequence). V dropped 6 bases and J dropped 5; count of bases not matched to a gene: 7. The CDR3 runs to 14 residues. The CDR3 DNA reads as TGTGCCAGCAGGTCTGGGGGAGGGAACAATGAGCAGTTCTTC. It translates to CASRSGGGNNEQFF.

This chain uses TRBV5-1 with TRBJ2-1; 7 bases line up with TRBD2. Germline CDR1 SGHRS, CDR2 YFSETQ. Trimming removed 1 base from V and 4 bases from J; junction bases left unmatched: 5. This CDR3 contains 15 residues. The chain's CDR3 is CASSLSSGHYNEQFF. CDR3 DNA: TGCGCCAGCAGCTTGAGTAGCGGGCATTACAATGAGCAGTTCTTC.

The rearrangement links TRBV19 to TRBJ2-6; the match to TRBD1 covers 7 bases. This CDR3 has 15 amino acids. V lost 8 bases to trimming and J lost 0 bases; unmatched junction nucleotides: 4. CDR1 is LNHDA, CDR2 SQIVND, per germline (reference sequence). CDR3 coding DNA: TGTGCCAGTGGGGACAGTTTCTCTGGGGCCAACGTCCTGACTTTC. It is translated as CASGDSFSGANVLTF.

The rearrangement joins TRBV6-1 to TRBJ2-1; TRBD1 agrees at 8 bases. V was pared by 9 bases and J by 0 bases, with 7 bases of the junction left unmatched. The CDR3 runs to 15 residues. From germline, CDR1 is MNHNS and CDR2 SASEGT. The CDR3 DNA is TGTGCCAGTTCCCCACAGGGGGACTCCTACAATGAGCAGTTCTTC. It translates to CASSPQGDSYNEQFF.

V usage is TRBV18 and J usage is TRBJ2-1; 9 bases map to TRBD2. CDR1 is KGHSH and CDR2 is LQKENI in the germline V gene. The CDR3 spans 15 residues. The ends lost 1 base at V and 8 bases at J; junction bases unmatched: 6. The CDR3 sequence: CASSPLAGDAHEQFF. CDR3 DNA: TGTGCCAGCTCACCACTAGCGGGAGACGCTCATGAGCAGTTCTTC.

In DNA, the CDR3 is TGTGCCAGCAGTAGGACAGGGATCGGGGAGCTGTTTTTT. The encoded protein is CASSRTGIGELFF. This sequence joins TRBV6-5 and TRBJ2-2; TRBD1 aligns across 8 bases. In germline, CDR1 is MNHEY, CDR2 SVGAGI. CDR3 size: 13 residues. Trimming cost V 5 bases and J 7 bases; bases outside gene matches: 3.

The CDR3 region has the DNA TGCGCCAGCAGCTTGGGCCAGCGGGAGGCCCGAAACATTCAGTACTTC. Its protein product is CASSLGQREARNIQYF. V and J are TRBV5-1 and TRBJ2-4, with 9 nucleotides matching TRBD2. The CDR3 contains 16 residues. With 0 bases clipped from V and 6 bases from J, the junction kept 7 bases outside the gene matches. CDR1 is SGHRS, CDR2 YFSETQ, per germline.

The CDR3 loop is CASSPQLGGFEQYF. For the CDR3, the DNA is TGTGCCAGCAGCCCCCAGCTCGGGGGTTTCGAGCAGTACTTC. The chain is built from TRBV9 and TRBJ2-7, with TRBD2 as a possible D gene (6 bases). V was trimmed by 4 bases and J by 6 bases, leaving 17 bases between them. The V gene's germline CDR1 is SGDLS and CDR2 YYNGEE. The CDR3 runs to 14 residues. Full variable domain (outside the CDR3, taken from reference TRBV9 and TRBJ2-7): DSGVTQTPKHLITATGQRVTLRCSPRSGDLSVYWYQQSLDQGLQFLIQYYNGEERAKGNILERFSAQQFPDLHSELNLSSLELGDSALYFCASSPQLGGFEQYFGPGTRLTVT.

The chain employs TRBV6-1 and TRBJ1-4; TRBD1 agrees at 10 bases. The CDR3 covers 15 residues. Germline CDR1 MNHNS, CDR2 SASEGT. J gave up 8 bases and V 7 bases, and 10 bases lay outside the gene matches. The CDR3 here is CASTDRGRRSEKLFF. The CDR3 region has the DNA TGTGCCAGCACCGACAGGGGGCGCCGCTCAGAAAAACTGTTTTTT.

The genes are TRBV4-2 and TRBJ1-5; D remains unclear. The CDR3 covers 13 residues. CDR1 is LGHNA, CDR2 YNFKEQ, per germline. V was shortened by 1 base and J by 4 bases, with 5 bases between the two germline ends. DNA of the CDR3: TGTGCCAGCAGCCAAGGAGGGAATCAGCCCCAGCATTTT. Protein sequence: CASSQGGNQPQHF.

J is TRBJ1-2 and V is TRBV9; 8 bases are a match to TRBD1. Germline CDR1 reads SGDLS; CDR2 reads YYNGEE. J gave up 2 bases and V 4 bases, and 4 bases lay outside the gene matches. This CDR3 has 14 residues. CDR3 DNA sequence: TGTGCCAGCAGCCGGACAGGGAGGAACTATGGCTACACCTTC. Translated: CASSRTGRNYGYTF.

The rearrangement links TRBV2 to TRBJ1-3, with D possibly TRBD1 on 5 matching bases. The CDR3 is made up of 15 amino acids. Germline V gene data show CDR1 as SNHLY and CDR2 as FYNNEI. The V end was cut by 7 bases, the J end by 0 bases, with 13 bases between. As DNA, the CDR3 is TGTGCCAGCACCTGGGACTGGAGCTCTGGAAACACCATATATTTT. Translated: CASTWDWSSGNTIYF.

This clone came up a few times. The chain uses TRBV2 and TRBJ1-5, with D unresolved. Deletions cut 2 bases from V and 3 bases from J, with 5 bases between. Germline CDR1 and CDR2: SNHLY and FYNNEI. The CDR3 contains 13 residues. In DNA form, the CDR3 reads TGTGCCAGCAGTGAACGGTTCAATCAGCCCCAGCATTTT. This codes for CASSERFNQPQHF.

This CDR3 is CASSQATGEQFF. In DNA, the CDR3 is TGCGCCAGCAGCCAAGCAACGGGGGAGCAGTTCTTC. V and J are TRBV4-3 and TRBJ2-1, with D possibly TRBD2 on 5 matching bases. Trimming took off 1 base at V and 10 bases at J, with 8 bases between the two ends. CDR3 length: 12 residues. Germline V gene data show CDR1 as LGHNA and CDR2 as YSLEER.

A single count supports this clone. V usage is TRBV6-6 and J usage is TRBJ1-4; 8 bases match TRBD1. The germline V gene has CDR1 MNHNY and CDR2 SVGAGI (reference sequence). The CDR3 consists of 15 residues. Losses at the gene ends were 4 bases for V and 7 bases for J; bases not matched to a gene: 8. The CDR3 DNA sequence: TGTGCCAGCAGTTCACCCCCGGGACAGGCTGAAAAACTGTTTTTT. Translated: CASSSPPGQAEKLFF.

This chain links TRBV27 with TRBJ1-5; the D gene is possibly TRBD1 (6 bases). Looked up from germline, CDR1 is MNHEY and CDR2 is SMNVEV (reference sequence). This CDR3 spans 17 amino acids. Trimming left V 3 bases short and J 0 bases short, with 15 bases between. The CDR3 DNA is TGTGCCAGCAGTTTCGCCGGGACAACGAATAGCAATCAGCCCCAGCATTTT. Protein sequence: CASSFAGTTNSNQPQHF.

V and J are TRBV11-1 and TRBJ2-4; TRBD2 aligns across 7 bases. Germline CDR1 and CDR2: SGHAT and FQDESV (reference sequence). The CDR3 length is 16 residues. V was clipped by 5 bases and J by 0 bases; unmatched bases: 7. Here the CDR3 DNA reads TGTGCCAGCAGCCCCGGGGGACTACTAGCCAAAAACATTCAGTACTTC. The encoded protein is CASSPGGLLAKNIQYF. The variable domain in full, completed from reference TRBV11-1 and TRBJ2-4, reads EAEVAQSPRYKITEKSQAVAFWCDPISGHATLYWYRQILGQGPELLVQFQDESVVDDSQLPKDRFSAERLKGVDSTLKIQPAELGDSAMYLCASSPGGLLAKNIQYFGAGTRLSVL.

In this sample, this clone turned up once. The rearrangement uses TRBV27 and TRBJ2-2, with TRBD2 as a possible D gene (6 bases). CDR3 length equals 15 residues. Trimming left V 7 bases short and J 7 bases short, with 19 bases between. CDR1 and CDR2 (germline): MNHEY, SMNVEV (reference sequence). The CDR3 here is CASTFSAGRGGELFF. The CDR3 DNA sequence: TGTGCCAGCACCTTCAGCGCCGGGAGAGGCGGGGAGCTGTTTTTT.

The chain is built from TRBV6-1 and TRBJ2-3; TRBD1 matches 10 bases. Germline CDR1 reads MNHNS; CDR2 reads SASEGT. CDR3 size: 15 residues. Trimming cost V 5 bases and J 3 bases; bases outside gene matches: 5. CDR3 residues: CASSSGTGATDTQYF. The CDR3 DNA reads TGTGCCAGCAGTTCCGGGACAGGGGCTACAGATACGCAGTATTTT.

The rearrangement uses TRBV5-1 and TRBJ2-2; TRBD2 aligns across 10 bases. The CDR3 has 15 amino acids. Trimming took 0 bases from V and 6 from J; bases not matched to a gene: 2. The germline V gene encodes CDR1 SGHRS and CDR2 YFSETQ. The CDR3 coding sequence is TGCGCCAGCAGCTTGGGTCTAGCGGGAGCCGGGGAGCTGTTTTTT. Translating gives CASSLGLAGAGELFF.

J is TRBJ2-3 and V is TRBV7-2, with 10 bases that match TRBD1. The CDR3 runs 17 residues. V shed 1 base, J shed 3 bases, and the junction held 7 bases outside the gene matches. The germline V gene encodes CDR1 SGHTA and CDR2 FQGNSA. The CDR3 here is CASSLEGTGARTDTQYF. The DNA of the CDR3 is TGTGCCAGCAGCTTAGAGGGGACAGGGGCTCGGACAGATACGCAGTATTTT.

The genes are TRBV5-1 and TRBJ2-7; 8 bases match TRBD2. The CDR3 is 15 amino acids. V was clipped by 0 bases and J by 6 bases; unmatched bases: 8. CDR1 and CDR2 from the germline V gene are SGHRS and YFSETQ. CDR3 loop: CASSLAGTSFIEQYF. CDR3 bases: TGCGCCAGCAGCTTGGCCGGGACTAGTTTTATCGAGCAGTACTTC.

CDR3: CASITRGQGLNTEAFF. The CDR3 DNA is TGTGCCAGCATAACCCGGGGACAGGGGTTGAACACTGAAGCTTTCTTT. The chain is built from TRBV28 and TRBJ1-1; TRBD1 matches at 10 bases. This CDR3 is 16 amino acids long. J was trimmed by 0 bases and V by 7 bases; bases with no gene match: 8. Germline assignment: CDR1 MDHEN and CDR2 SYDVKM.

CDR3 sequence reads: CASSLPGQTYEQYF. The DNA of the CDR3 is TGTGCCAGCAGCTTACCGGGACAGACCTACGAGCAGTACTTC. The chain couples TRBV7-8 to TRBJ2-7; 7 bases map to TRBD1. There are 14 residues in the CDR3. From germline, CDR1 is SGHVS and CDR2 FQNEAQ. With V trimmed by 2 bases and J by 2 bases, 3 bases remained unmatched.

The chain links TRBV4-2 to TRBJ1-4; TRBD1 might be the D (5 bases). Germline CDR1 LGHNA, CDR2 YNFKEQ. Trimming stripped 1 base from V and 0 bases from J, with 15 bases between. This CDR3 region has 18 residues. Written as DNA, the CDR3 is TGTGCCAGCAGCCAAGTCGGGGCGGGGCGCGCAACTAATGAAAAACTGTTTTTT. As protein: CASSQVGAGRATNEKLFF.